The clone carrying this TCR beta chain was detected once. The data stem from a study of blood T cell repertoires in COVID-19. About the study: T cells, B-cell-depleted T cells, or PBMCs supplied cDNA or gDNA.

The CDR3 is 16 residues long. The V gene lost 2 bases and the J gene lost 5 bases, with 18 bases spanning the gap. The germline gives CDR1 LNHDA, CDR2 SQIVND (reference sequence). The method was immunoSEQ multiplex PCR; TCRdb's version includes in-frame clones alone and lacks a portion of them. The data contain approximately 210,000 clones, over 75% of them singletons. The genes are TRBV19 and TRBJ1-1; D is uncertain. The sequenced sample consisted of PBMCs or T cells enriched from blood (not recorded which). The source is a man aged 25 to 45 with acute COVID-19. CDR3 coding DNA: TGTGCCAGTAGTATACTCTCCGGGCCTGGAGGTACTGAAGCTTTCTTT. The encoded protein is CASSILSGPGGTEAFF.